The clone carrying this T cell receptor (beta chain) showed up just a few times. Its antigen is still unknown. TCRdb reanalysed the reads using MiXCR and keeps one entry per CDR3 protein. The sample holds about 470,000 distinct CDR3 sequences, roughly 46% seen once. This specimen belongs to a study of T cell repertoires in cytomegalovirus infection. Germline-derived CDR1 and CDR2 are LGHNA and YNFKEQ. CDR3 length: 14 residues. The V end lost 1 base, the J end lost 2 bases, and 8 bases lay between the germline ends. This specimen consisted of cultured PBMCs, obtained from culture after CMV antigen stimulation. The chain employs TRBV4-2 and TRBJ2-5; no firm D call. The receptor comes from a human donor in good health (CMV status not recorded). Some clones in this sample may be carry-over from other donors' samples. The CDR3 sequence: CASSQVRDQETQYF. In DNA form, the CDR3 reads TGTGCCAGCAGCCAAGTTAGGGATCAAGAGACCCAGTACTTC.